These T cell receptor beta chains were read from a single sample in a study of T-cell memory formation after mild COVID-19. TCRdb processed the 5' RACE reads anew with MiXCR; each CDR3 protein has one entry. The sample yields around 340,000 distinct CDR3 sequences, more than 15% seen once. The specimen was PBMCs or a T cell subset sorted from them (not recorded which). The receptors originated from a man between 18 and 29 years old who had mild COVID-19 (a few samples of this study predate the infection). Cell type and time point are not known. Both conserved end residues are part of each CDR3. The D gene is left open where the match is weak. Size is omitted from some rows. Given values are once, few, many or a class for expanded clones.

V	J	length	size	D	DNA	CDR3
TRBV12-5	TRBJ1-2	13	NA	NA	TGTGCTAGCGGTTCCAGGGAGGGTGATGGCTACACCTTC	CASGSREGDGYTF
TRBV7-8	TRBJ2-7	15	many	TRBD1	TGTGCCAGCAGCTTAGGACGGGACAGGGTGGTCGAGCAGTACTTC	CASSLGRDRVVEQYF
TRBV9	TRBJ1-2	14	NA	TRBD1	TGTGCCAGCAGCGCCGGGGACAGGGAAACTGGCTACACCTTC	CASSAGDRETGYTF
TRBV12-3/TRBV12-4	TRBJ1-5	14	many	NA	TGTGCCAGCAGTCTCCCAGGGGGCAATCAGCCCCAGCATTTT	CASSLPGGNQPQHF
TRBV10-1	TRBJ2-2	15	few	NA	TGCGCCAGCAGTTCGGACACCGGGCGTGGCGGGGAGCTGTTTTTT	CASSSDTGRGGELFF
TRBV4-3	TRBJ2-5	17	NA	NA	TGCGCCAGCAGCCAAGAGCTGTCAGGGGGGAGACTAGAGACCCAGTACTTC	CASSQELSGGRLETQYF
TRBV30	TRBJ2-7	12	few	TRBD1	TGTGCCGGGACCGGGACAGGGCTCGAGCAGTACTTC	CAGTGTGLEQYF
TRBV7-3	TRBJ2-1	12	NA	NA	TGTGCCAGCAGCTCCTACGGAGGGGAGCAGTTCTTC	CASSSYGGEQFF
TRBV20-1	TRBJ1-1	13	NA	NA	TGCAGTACCCTAGATATTGTGGGGACTGAAGCTTTCTTT	CSTLDIVGTEAFF
TRBV7-9	TRBJ1-1	14	NA	TRBD1	TGTGCCAGCATCCCGACAGGGCGACGCGCTGAAGCTTTCTTT	CASIPTGRRAEAFF
TRBV12-3/TRBV12-4	TRBJ2-3	16	many	NA	TGTGCCAGCACCCCCGATTGGGGCAGGGGCACAGATACGCAGTATTTT	CASTPDWGRGTDTQYF
TRBV15	TRBJ1-1	12	few	NA	TGTGCCACCAGCAGAGATCTGCGGGGGGCTTTCTTT	CATSRDLRGAFF
TRBV18	TRBJ2-6	16	NA	NA	TGTGCCAGCTCACCGACGGTGGGCTCTGGGGCCAACGTCCTGACTTTC	CASSPTVGSGANVLTF
TRBV13	TRBJ2-3	14	NA	NA	TGTGCCAGCAGCCCCAGGACACACTCAGATACGCAGTATTTT	CASSPRTHSDTQYF
TRBV20-1	TRBJ2-5	15	few	TRBD1	TGCAGTGCAGACGCCGCGACAGGGAAGCGGGAGACCCAGTACTTC	CSADAATGKRETQYF
TRBV12-3/TRBV12-4	TRBJ1-4	14	few	TRBD1	TGTGCCAGCAGAAGGGGGCGGGCAGGTGAAAAACTGTTTTTT	CASRRGRAGEKLFF
TRBV13	TRBJ2-1	16	once	TRBD2	TGTGCCAGCAGCTCTACGACTAGCGGGGTTTTTGGTGAGCAGTTCTTC	CASSSTTSGVFGEQFF
TRBV15	TRBJ2-3	13	NA	NA	TGTGCCACCATTGACACTCGCACAGATACGCAGTATTTT	CATIDTRTDTQYF
TRBV6-1	TRBJ1-2	14	NA	NA	TGTGCCAGCAGTCAGGAAGGACCCCAGTATCGCTACACCTTC	CASSQEGPQYRYTF
TRBV2	TRBJ2-2	14	NA	NA	TGTGCCAGCGGGGACAAAGGGGACACCGGGGAGCTGTTTTTT	CASGDKGDTGELFF
TRBV4-2	TRBJ1-3	15	once	NA	TGTGCCAGCAGCCCCCCCGTTTACTCTGGAAACACCATATATTTT	CASSPPVYSGNTIYF
TRBV4-3	TRBJ2-3	15	few	TRBD1	TGCGCCAGCAGCCAGAGGACAGGGCGGGCAGATACGCAGTATTTT	CASSQRTGRADTQYF
TRBV4-2	TRBJ2-1	16	NA	TRBD2	TGTGCCAGCAGCCACCAACTAGCGGGGGCCTACAATGAGCAGTTCTTC	CASSHQLAGAYNEQFF
TRBV6-5	TRBJ2-4	11	few	NA	TGTGCCAGCAGTTACGGTGACATTCAGTACTTC	CASSYGDIQYF
TRBV4-3	TRBJ2-5	16	many	TRBD1	TGCGCCAGCAGCCAAGGGACAGGGTCCTTTTGGGAGACCCAGTACTTC	CASSQGTGSFWETQYF
TRBV10-2	TRBJ2-3	16	NA	TRBD2	TGCGCCAGCAGTCAAATTTTAGCGGGGTTAGGAGATACGCAGTATTTT	CASSQILAGLGDTQYF
TRBV6-5	TRBJ2-3	15	few	TRBD2	TGTGCCAGCAGATGGACGGGGGGGTCCACAGATACGCAGTATTTT	CASRWTGGSTDTQYF
TRBV3-1	TRBJ1-6	16	few	NA	TGTGCCAGCAGCCACCACCGGGACACATATAATTCACCCCTCCACTTT	CASSHHRDTYNSPLHF
TRBV12-3/TRBV12-4	TRBJ1-2	13	few	NA	TGTGCCAGCAGTTTAGCCCCCAGGCTCGGCTACACCTTC	CASSLAPRLGYTF
TRBV20-1	TRBJ2-7	14	NA	NA	TGCAGTGCTAGGACGACGGGGGCCTCCTACGAGCAGTACTTC	CSARTTGASYEQYF
TRBV2	TRBJ1-1	13	once	NA	TGTGCCAGCAGTGTATCAGGGGCAACTGAAGCTTTCTTT	CASSVSGATEAFF
TRBV6-2/TRBV6-3	TRBJ2-5	15	few	NA	TGTGCCAGCAGCCCCTACTCGGGACCAGAAGAGACCCAGTACTTC	CASSPYSGPEETQYF
TRBV20-1	TRBJ2-3	14	NA	TRBD2	TGCAGTGCCCTAGTAGCGGGGGGCCCAGATACGCAGTATTTT	CSALVAGGPDTQYF
TRBV3-1	TRBJ1-6	12	few	NA	TGTGCCAGCAGCCAAGGGACTGGACCCCTCCACTTT	CASSQGTGPLHF
TRBV12-3/TRBV12-4	TRBJ2-5	15	few	TRBD2	TGTGCCAGCACTCCCGGACTAGCGGGGGTAGAGACCCAGTACTTC	CASTPGLAGVETQYF
TRBV7-9	TRBJ1-2	11	NA	NA	TGTGCCAGCAGCTCCCCAAGGGGCTACACCTTC	CASSSPRGYTF
TRBV6-6	TRBJ2-3	18	few	TRBD1	TGTGCCAGCAGACCACGGGACAGGCCCCCACAAGAAACAGATACGCAGTATTTT	CASRPRDRPPQETDTQYF
TRBV5-1	TRBJ2-1	15	NA	NA	TGCGCCAGCAGCTTGGTAGGGGTTGGCGGGGATGAGCAGTTCTTC	CASSLVGVGGDEQFF
TRBV5-5	TRBJ1-4	13	NA	TRBD1	TGTGCCAGCAGCTTGGGGACAGGTCTTGAGCTGTTTTTT	CASSLGTGLELFF
TRBV20-1	TRBJ1-1	11	few	NA	TGCAGTGCTAGGGGGTCAGCTGAAGCTTTCTTT	CSARGSAEAFF
TRBV5-1	TRBJ2-1	14	many	TRBD2	TGCGCCAGCAGCTCGACTAGCGTAGACAATGAGCAGTTCTTC	CASSSTSVDNEQFF
TRBV6-2/TRBV6-3	TRBJ2-3	16	few	TRBD2	TGTGCCAGCAACCCCCTAGCGGGGGTCTACACAGATACGCAGTATTTT	CASNPLAGVYTDTQYF